This T cell receptor beta chain was documented in a study of blood T cell repertoires in COVID-19 (dated by TCRdb to about 2020). The study in broad terms: Samples from collaborators originated in the United States, Italy and Spain and spanned both the acute and convalescent phases of COVID-19. Where available, HLA class I and class II types were taken from metadata supplied by the sample provider and were not determined by assay-based typing. Nearly every sample came with metadata listing a de-identified subject ID, COVID-19 status, age in years and sex. Samples were obtained from the ongoing ImmuneRACE study (first 160 participants) and from about 1,300 subjects provided by 6 global collaborators. The dataset comprised deeply sampled blood TCRbeta repertoires from subjects exposed to, actively infected with, or recovered from COVID-19. The repertoires were released in a freely available public database intended as a resource for research on the immune response to SARS-CoV-2. The material from the prospective study consisted of cDNA or gDNA derived from T cells, B-cell-depleted T cells, or PBMCs. Points the paper makes about the study in general: The quantity of clinical and demographic metadata differed by source and by participant and was supplied without curation.

TCRbeta CDR3 regions were amplified from genomic DNA by means of the immunoSEQ Assay, a bias-controlled multiplex PCR. From the authors' description of their analysis: Within the assay, amplification of reference gene primers was used to estimate how many nucleated cells each sample contained. To quantify the absolute abundance of each unique TCRbeta CDR3 rearrangement, sequence reads were collapsed and filtered. For each sample, productive Simpson clonality was calculated as the square root of Simpson's diversity index across productive rearrangements. Here the immuneACCESS table is served through TCRdb, limited to in-frame sequences with V and J called. Missing clones are a known gap in these copies; in checked studies unresolved V genes cover under half, and the rest lacks a known reason. V, J and clone size are those of that table, while D and trimming were read from the DNA. This sample has a few hundred thousand clones in its table, and 65% to 90% of those were observed once. Of the sample, under 11% is held by the ten largest clones.

For this chain, trimming is 4 bases at the V end and 6 bases at the J end, and the number of junction bases without a gene match is 9. From cysteine to phenylalanine, the CDR3 is 15 amino acids long. The sequence is cut down to CDR3 DNA, 45 bases in frame from base 1. From the germline V gene, CDR1 is ENHRY and CDR2 is SYGVKD. In the prospective study, participants were roughly 18 to 95 years old, resided in 25 or so geographic areas of the United States, and were enrolled through a virtual design. Cohort assignment in the prospective study relied on participant-reported clinical history from a screening survey and a study questionnaire. Recovered participants in ImmuneRACE Cohort 3 were defined as having two consecutive negative NP/OP PCR tests, clearance from a healthcare professional, or resolution of symptoms. Mobile phlebotomists in the prospective study collected whole blood, serum and a nasopharyngeal or oropharyngeal swab from every participant. Additional blood draws and questionnaires over an approximately 2-month period could optionally be provided by prospective study participants. Before DNA extraction, prospective study blood samples were shipped either frozen or at room temperature.

Concerning this clone: Its antigen specificity is not known. The input lacks base qualities; no much larger clone sits a single base away.

Recombination connected TRBV10-3 to TRBJ1-5; TRBD1 agrees with 7 junctional bases. This sequence originates from a woman younger than 30 who had recovered from COVID-19. Sample: PBMCs or T cells enriched from blood (not recorded which). The CDR3 is CAISARRGRLQPQHF. The base sequence is TGTGCCATCAGTGCTAGAAGGGGGCGACTTCAGCCCCAGCATTTT.